The 5 T cell receptor beta chains in this list originate from one sample, sequenced in a study of T-cell reconstitution after alpha-beta-depleted transplantation in children. Researchers prepared the TCRbeta library using unique molecular identifiers, the study reports. TCRdb re-derived calls from the PCR reads in MiXCR, one entry per CDR3 protein. The profile covers approximately 240,000 distinct CDR3 sequences, with about 11% appearing a single time and approximately 28% taken by the ten largest. This specimen consisted of PBMCs, obtained before TCRalphabeta/CD19-depleted stem cell transplant. The receptors were gathered from a child under two years old with acute myeloid leukemia, due to receive a stem cell transplant.

The chain recombines TRBV18 with TRBJ2-4; 11 bases line up with TRBD1. Germline assignment: CDR1 KGHSH and CDR2 LQKENI. Trimming removed 3 bases from V and 5 bases from J; junction bases left unmatched: 0. CDR3 length: 14 residues. The CDR3 nucleotides are TGTGCCAGCTCACCGGGACAGGGGGAAAACATTCAGTACTTC. Its protein product is CASSPGQGENIQYF. Full variable domain (outside the CDR3, taken from reference TRBV18 and TRBJ2-4): NAGVMQNPRHLVRRRGQEARLRCSPMKGHSHVYWYRQLPEEGLKFMVYLQKENIIDESGMPKERFSAEFPKEGPSILRIQQVVRGDSAAYFCASSPGQGENIQYFGAGTRLSVL.

This clonotype was seen ten or more times. This chain uses TRBV5-6 with TRBJ2-7; TRBD1 might be the D (6 bases). Germline V gene data show CDR1 as SGHDT and CDR2 as YYEEEE. V was cut by 3 bases and J by 2 bases, with 15 bases left in between. The CDR3 has 15 amino acids. CDR3 amino acids: CASSSGQTRTYEQYF. The DNA of the CDR3 is TGTGCCAGCAGCTCCGGACAGACCCGTACCTACGAGCAGTACTTC.

This clonotype was detected ten times or more. The V gene is TRBV20-1, the J gene TRBJ2-5, with TRBD2 matching 16 bases. Germline V gene lookup returns CDR1 DFQATT and CDR2 SNEGSKA (reference sequence). The CDR3 is 16 residues long. With 7 bases clipped from V and 4 bases from J, the junction kept 9 bases outside the gene matches. Written as DNA, the CDR3 is TGCAGTGTCGGGACTAGCGGGAGGGCCTTCGGAGAGACCCAGTACTTC. Its protein product is CSVGTSGRAFGETQYF.

Only a few counts were recorded for this clonotype. V and J are TRBV12-3 or TRBV12-4 and TRBJ2-1, with a tentative D call TRBD1 (7 bases). This CDR3 is 13 amino acids long. With 6 bases removed from V and 5 bases from J, the gap between germline ends came to 11 bases. DNA for the CDR3: TGTGCCAGCAGGCGGGACAGCAACAATGAGCAGTTCTTC. It is translated as CASRRDSNNEQFF.

This clonotype has a count of ten or more. The chain combines TRBV28 with TRBJ1-6, with 9 bases lining up with TRBD1. CDR1 MDHEN and CDR2 SYDVKM come from the germline V gene. This CDR3 is 16 amino acids long. V lost 3 bases and J lost 6; bases outside the gene matches: 6. The DNA of the CDR3 is TGTGCCAGCAGTTTGCGGACAGGGGTCCTTAATTCACCCCTCCACTTT. It is translated as CASSLRTGVLNSPLHF.